The 6 T cell receptor beta chains below were found in one sample sequenced in a study of T-cell memory formation after mild COVID-19. Using its own MiXCR run on the 5' RACE reads, TCRdb lists one record per CDR3 protein. The profile shows approximately 180,000 distinct CDR3 sequences, roughly 17% of them singletons. Material: PBMCs or a T cell subset sorted from them (not recorded which). The receptors stem from an adult woman who had mild COVID-19 (a few samples of this study predate the infection). Cell type and time point are not known.

The chain carries TRBV12-3 or TRBV12-4 and TRBJ2-1; 16 bases match TRBD2. This CDR3 region has 16 residues. V dropped 5 bases and J dropped 5; count of bases not matched to a gene: 3. CDR3 protein: CASSGTSGGAHNEQFF. In nucleotides, the CDR3 is TGTGCCAGCAGTGGGACTAGCGGGGGGGCCCACAATGAGCAGTTCTTC.

This clonotype was observed once. The chain links TRBV5-4 to TRBJ2-2, with a possible D match to TRBD1 (6 bases). V shed 0 bases and J shed 3 bases, with 9 bases lying between them. In germline, CDR1 is SGHNT, CDR2 YYREEE (reference sequence). The CDR3 sequence is 15 residues long. In DNA form, the CDR3 reads TGTGCCAGCAGCTTGGCGGGACAAGACACCGGGGAGCTGTTTTTT. It is translated as CASSLAGQDTGELFF.

In this sample, this clonotype turned up a few times. The V gene is TRBV7-3, the J gene TRBJ2-3, with 8 bases identical to TRBD2. V dropped 1 base and J dropped 14; count of bases not matched to a gene: 14. CDR3 size: 15 residues. Looked up from germline, CDR1 is SGHTA and CDR2 is FQGTGA. CDR3 bases: TGTGCCAGCAGCTTAATGGGCCTAGCGGGCTCCCTGCCGTATTTT. It yields the protein CASSLMGLAGSLPYF.

V usage is TRBV5-1 and J usage is TRBJ1-5; D possibly corresponds to TRBD1 (6 bases). The CDR3 runs 13 residues. Trimming shortened V by 2 bases and J by 4 bases, and 7 bases separated the two germline ends. Looked up from germline, CDR1 is SGHRS and CDR2 is YFSETQ. This CDR3 is CASSFRGNQPQHF. The DNA for the CDR3 is TGCGCCAGCAGCTTTAGGGGGAATCAGCCCCAGCATTTT. Together with reference TRBV5-1 and TRBJ1-5, the CDR3 gives the full variable domain: KAGVTQTPRYLIKTRGQQVTLSCSPISGHRSVSWYQQTPGQGLQFLFEYFSETQRNKGNFPGRFSGRQFSNSRSEMNVSTLELGDSALYLCASSFRGNQPQHFGDGTRLSIL.

This chain links TRBV3-1 with TRBJ2-7; D gene uncertain. V was trimmed by 5 bases and J by 2 bases, leaving 4 bases between them. The CDR3 is made up of 11 amino acids. CDR1 is LGHDT, CDR2 YNNKEL, per germline (reference sequence). CDR3 DNA: TGTGCCAGCAGCAATACCTACGAGCAGTACTTC. Amino acid sequence: CASSNTYEQYF.

The chain uses TRBV3-1 and TRBJ2-1, with D uncertain. CDR3 length equals 16 residues. Deletions cut 5 bases from V and 8 bases from J, with 22 bases between. Germline CDR1 LGHDT, CDR2 YNNKEL (reference sequence). CDR3 protein: CASSSRSGAPNDEQFF. CDR3 DNA sequence: TGTGCCAGCAGCTCCCGTAGTGGAGCACCCAATGATGAGCAGTTCTTC.